One and the same sample provided the 7 T cell receptor beta chains below, sequenced in a study of T cells after posttransplantation cyclophosphamide. Measured with immunoSEQ multiplex PCR; TCRdb has only the in-frame clones, and not every one. The sample lists about 6,900 clones; approximately 84% were seen once. Treatment was busulfan-fludarabine conditioning, a marrow graft, and cyclophosphamide on days +3 and +4. Here the sequenced sample was CD8+ T cells sorted from PBMCs, taken less than 1,500 days after allogeneic stem cell transplant with posttransplant cyclophosphamide. These TCRs come from a female patient aged 50-60 years who received an allogeneic stem cell transplant from a related donor, was CMV-positive, and had no GVHD. Some T cells may possibly be graft donor cells.

CDR3: CASSVVVPGEQYF. The DNA of the CDR3 is TGTGCCAGCAGCGTAGTTGTCCCGGGGGAGCAGTACTTC. V usage is TRBV9 and J usage is TRBJ2-7, with a weak D call TRBD2 (5 bases). Trimming pared 0 bases from V and 7 bases from J, leaving 11 bases between. This CDR3 is 13 amino acids long. Germline CDR1 SGDLS, CDR2 YYNGEE.

CDR3 region: CASSYIPPDRGNEQYF. The CDR3 DNA is TGTGCCAGCAGTTACATACCCCCGGACAGGGGAAACGAGCAGTACTTC. The chain uses TRBV6-5 and TRBJ2-7; 9 bases match TRBD1. Germline assignment: CDR1 MNHEY and CDR2 SVGAGI. V lost 2 bases, J lost 5 bases, and 10 bases stayed unmatched. CDR3 length equals 16 residues.

This rearrangement joins TRBV7-6 to TRBJ1-1; D is uncertain. Between the trimmed V and J ends, which lost 2 bases and 1 base, there was a span of 14 bases. The CDR3 covers 16 residues. The germline gives CDR1 SGHVS, CDR2 FNYEAQ. The CDR3 DNA is TGTGCCAGCAGCTTAAACCCCGAGGAGGCGAACACTGAAGCTTTCTTT. Encoded protein: CASSLNPEEANTEAFF.

The chain combines TRBV5-5 with TRBJ2-7; 13 bases are a match to TRBD2. J gave up 3 bases and V 4 bases, and 4 bases lay outside the gene matches. The CDR3 is 15 amino acids. Germline loops: CDR1 SGHKS, CDR2 YYEKEE (reference sequence). The CDR3 nucleotides are TGTGCCAGCAGCCAAGGGACTAGCGGGAACTACGAGCAGTACTTC. Amino acid sequence: CASSQGTSGNYEQYF. Supplemented by reference TRBV5-5 and TRBJ2-7, the full variable domain reads DAGVTQSPTHLIKTRGQQVTLRCSPISGHKSVSWYQQVLGQGPQFIFQYYEKEERGRGNFPDRFSARQFPNYSSELNVNALLLGDSALYLCASSQGTSGNYEQYFGPGTRLTVT.

In this sample, this clone turned up a few times. This chain joins TRBV2 and TRBJ1-1; D is possibly TRBD1 (5 bases). The CDR3 has 14 residues. Germline V gene lookup returns CDR1 SNHLY and CDR2 FYNNEI. The V end was cut by 7 bases, the J end by 1 base, with 13 bases between. The CDR3 sequence: CASIFPDRNTEAFF. The CDR3 DNA is TGTGCCAGCATTTTTCCCGACAGGAACACTGAAGCTTTCTTT.

The chain recombines TRBV27 with TRBJ2-1; D remains ambiguous. Germline loops: CDR1 MNHEY, CDR2 SMNVEV (reference sequence). V was trimmed by 0 bases and J by 2 bases, leaving 8 bases between them. This CDR3 contains 15 residues. The chain's CDR3 is CASSLSSRTYNEQFF. For the CDR3, the DNA is TGTGCCAGCAGTTTATCCTCGCGGACCTACAATGAGCAGTTCTTC.

The V gene is TRBV27, the J gene TRBJ2-7; a weak D match, TRBD2 (7 bases). The ends were cut back, 5 bases at V and 4 bases at J, with 15 bases in the middle. CDR1 MNHEY and CDR2 SMNVEV come from the germline V gene (reference sequence). CDR3 size: 14 residues. The CDR3 DNA is TGTGCCAGCAGTCCCCTGGGGGGGGCGTACGAGCAGTACTTC. Its translation is CASSPLGGAYEQYF.